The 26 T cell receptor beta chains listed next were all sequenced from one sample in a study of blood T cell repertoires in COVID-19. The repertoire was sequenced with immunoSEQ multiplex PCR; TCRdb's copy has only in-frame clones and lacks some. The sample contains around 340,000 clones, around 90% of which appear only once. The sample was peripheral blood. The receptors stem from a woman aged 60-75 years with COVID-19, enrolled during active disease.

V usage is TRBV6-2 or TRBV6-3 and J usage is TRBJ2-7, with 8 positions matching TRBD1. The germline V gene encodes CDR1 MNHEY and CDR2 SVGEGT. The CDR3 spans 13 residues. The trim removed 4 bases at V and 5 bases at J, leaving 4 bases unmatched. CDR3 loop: CASSLAGGHEQYF. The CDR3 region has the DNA TGTGCCAGCAGTTTGGCAGGGGGCCACGAGCAGTACTTC.

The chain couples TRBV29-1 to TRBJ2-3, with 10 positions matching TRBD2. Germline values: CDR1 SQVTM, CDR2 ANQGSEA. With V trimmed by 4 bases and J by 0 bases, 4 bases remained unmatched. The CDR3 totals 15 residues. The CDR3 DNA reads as TGCAGCGTTGGACTAGCGGGCGTGAGCACAGATACGCAGTATTTT. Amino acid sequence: CSVGLAGVSTDTQYF.

Written as DNA, the CDR3 is TGTGCCAGCAGCGTAGGGAAGGGGTTGGCTAATTCACCCCTCCACTTT. Encoded protein: CASSVGKGLANSPLHF. The chain links TRBV9 to TRBJ1-6, with D perhaps TRBD1 (5 bases). Trimming left V 0 bases short and J 6 bases short, with 13 bases between. From germline, CDR1 is SGDLS and CDR2 YYNGEE. CDR3 length equals 16 residues.

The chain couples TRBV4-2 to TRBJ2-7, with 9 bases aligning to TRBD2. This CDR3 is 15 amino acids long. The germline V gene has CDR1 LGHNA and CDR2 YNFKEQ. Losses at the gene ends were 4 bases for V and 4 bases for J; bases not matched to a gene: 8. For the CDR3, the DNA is TGTGCCAGCAGCCCCATGTGGCTAGCGGGATACGAGCAGTACTTC. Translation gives CASSPMWLAGYEQYF.

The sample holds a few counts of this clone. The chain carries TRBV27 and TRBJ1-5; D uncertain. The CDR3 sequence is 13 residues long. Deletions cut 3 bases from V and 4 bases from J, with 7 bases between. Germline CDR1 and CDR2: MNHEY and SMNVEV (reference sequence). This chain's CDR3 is CASSLRENQPQHF. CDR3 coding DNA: TGTGCCAGCAGTTTGCGGGAGAATCAGCCCCAGCATTTT.

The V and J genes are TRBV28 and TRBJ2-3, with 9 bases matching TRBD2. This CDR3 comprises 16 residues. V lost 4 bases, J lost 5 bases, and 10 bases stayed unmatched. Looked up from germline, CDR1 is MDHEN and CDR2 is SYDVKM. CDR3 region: CASSSRAGGRRDTQYF. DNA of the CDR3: TGTGCCAGCAGTTCCCGAGCGGGGGGCCGGAGAGATACGCAGTATTTT.

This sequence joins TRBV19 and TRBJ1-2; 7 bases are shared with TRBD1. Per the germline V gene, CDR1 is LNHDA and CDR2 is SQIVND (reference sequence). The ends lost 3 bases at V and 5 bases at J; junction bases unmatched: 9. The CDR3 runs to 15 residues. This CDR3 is CASSITGQPTYGYTF. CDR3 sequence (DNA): TGTGCCAGTAGTATTACGGGACAGCCGACATATGGCTACACCTTC.

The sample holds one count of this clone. The CDR3 here is CASSELGGYYNSPLHF. The CDR3 coding sequence is TGTGCCAGCAGTGAATTGGGGGGGTACTATAATTCACCCCTCCACTTT. This chain uses TRBV25-1 with TRBJ1-6; TRBD1 is a possible D gene (5 bases). Trimming shortened V by 1 base and J by 3 bases, and 10 bases separated the two germline ends. The CDR3 has 16 amino acids. The germline V gene has CDR1 MGHDK and CDR2 SYGVNS.

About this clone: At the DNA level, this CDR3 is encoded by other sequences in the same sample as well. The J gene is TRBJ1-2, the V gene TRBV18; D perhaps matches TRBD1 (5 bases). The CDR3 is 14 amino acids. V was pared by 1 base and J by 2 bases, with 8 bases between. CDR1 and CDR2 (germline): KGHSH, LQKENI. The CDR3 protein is CASSPLDRNYGYTF. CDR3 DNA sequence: TGTGCCAGCTCACCACTCGACAGAAACTATGGCTACACCTTC.

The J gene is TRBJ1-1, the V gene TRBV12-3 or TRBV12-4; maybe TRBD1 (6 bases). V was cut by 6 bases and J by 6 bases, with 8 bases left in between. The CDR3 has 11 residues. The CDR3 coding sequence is TGTGCCAGCAGGCGACAGGCTGAAGCTTTCTTT. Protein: CASRRQAEAFF.

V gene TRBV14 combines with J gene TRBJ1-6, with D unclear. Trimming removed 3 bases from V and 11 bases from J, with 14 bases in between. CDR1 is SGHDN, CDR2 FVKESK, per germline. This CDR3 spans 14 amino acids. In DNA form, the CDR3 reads TGTGCCAGCAGCCAGCTTTCAGACTGGGCACCCCTCCACTTT. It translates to CASSQLSDWAPLHF. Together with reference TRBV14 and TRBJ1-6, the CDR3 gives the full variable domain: EAGVTQFPSHSVIEKGQTVTLRCDPISGHDNLYWYRRVMGKEIKFLLHFVKESKQDESGMPNNRFLAERTGGTYSTLKVQPAELEDSGVYFCASSQLSDWAPLHFGNGTRLTVT.

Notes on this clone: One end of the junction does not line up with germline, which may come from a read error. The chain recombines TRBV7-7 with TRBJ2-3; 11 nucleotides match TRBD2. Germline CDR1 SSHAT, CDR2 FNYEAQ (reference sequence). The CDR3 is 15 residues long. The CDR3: CASSLASGGPDTQYF. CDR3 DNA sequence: TGTGCTAGCAGCCTGGCTAGCGGGGGGCCTGATACGCAGTATTTT.

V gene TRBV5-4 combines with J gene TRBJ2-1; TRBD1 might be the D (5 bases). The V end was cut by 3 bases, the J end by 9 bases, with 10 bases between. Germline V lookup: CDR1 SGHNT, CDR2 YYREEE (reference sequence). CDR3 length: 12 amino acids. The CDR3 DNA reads TGTGCCAGCAGCTCAACAGGTAGTGAGCAGTTCTTC. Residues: CASSSTGSEQFF.

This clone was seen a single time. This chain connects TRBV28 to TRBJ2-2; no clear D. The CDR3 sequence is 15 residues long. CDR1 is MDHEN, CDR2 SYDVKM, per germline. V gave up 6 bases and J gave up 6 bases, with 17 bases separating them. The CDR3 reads CASRSSRRLAGELFF. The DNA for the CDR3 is TGTGCCAGCAGGTCTTCCAGGCGTTTGGCCGGGGAGCTGTTTTTT.

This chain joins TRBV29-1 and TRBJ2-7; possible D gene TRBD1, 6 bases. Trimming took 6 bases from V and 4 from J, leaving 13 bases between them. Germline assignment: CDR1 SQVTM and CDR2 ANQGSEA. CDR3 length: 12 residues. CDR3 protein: CSVGHVPYEQYF. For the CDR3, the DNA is TGCAGCGTGGGACACGTACCTTACGAGCAGTACTTC.

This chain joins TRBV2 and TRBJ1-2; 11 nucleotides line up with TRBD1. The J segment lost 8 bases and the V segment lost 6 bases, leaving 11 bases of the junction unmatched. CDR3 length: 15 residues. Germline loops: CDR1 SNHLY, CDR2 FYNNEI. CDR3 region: CASSGPGTGGRGYTF. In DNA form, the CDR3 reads TGTGCCAGCAGCGGTCCCGGGACAGGGGGAAGAGGCTACACCTTC.

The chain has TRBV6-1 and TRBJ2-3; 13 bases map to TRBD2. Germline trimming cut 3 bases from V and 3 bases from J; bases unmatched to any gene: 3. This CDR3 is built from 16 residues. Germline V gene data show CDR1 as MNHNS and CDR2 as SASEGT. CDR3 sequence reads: CASSEGTSGVTDTQYF. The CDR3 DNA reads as TGTGCCAGCAGTGAGGGGACTAGCGGGGTTACAGATACGCAGTATTTT.

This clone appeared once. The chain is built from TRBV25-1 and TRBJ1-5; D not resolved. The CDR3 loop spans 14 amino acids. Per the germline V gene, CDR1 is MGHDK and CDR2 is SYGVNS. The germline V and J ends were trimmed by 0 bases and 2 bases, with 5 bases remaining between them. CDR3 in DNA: TGTGCCAGCAGTGAATACGGGGGCAATCAGCCCCAGCATTTT. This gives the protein CASSEYGGNQPQHF.

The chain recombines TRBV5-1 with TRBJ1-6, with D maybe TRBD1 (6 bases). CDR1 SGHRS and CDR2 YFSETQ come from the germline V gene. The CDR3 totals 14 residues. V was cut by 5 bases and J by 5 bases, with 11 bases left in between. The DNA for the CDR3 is TGCGCCAGCAGACTGGACAGCCATAATTCACCCCTCCACTTT. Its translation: CASRLDSHNSPLHF.

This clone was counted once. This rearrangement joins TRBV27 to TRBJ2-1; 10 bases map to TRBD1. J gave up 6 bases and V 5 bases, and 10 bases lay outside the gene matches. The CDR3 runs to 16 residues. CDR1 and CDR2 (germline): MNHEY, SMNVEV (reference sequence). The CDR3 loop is CASSPTGGGSPNEQFF. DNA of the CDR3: TGTGCCAGCAGTCCGACAGGGGGCGGAAGTCCCAATGAGCAGTTCTTC.

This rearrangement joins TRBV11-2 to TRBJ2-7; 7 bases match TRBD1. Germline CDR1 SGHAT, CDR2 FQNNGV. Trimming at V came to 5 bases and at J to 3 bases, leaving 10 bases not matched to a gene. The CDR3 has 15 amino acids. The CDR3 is CASSPGQERLYEQYF. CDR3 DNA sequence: TGTGCCAGCAGCCCCGGACAGGAAAGGCTCTACGAGCAGTACTTC.

The CDR3 sequence is CASSSARVSYEQYF. Written as DNA, the CDR3 is TGTGCCAGCAGTTCGGCCCGGGTCTCCTACGAGCAGTACTTC. The V gene is TRBV6-6, the J gene TRBJ2-7; no reliable D call. Germline CDR1 reads MNHNY; CDR2 reads SVGAGI (reference sequence). This CDR3 spans 14 amino acids. V was cut by 4 bases and J by 0 bases, with 10 bases left in between.

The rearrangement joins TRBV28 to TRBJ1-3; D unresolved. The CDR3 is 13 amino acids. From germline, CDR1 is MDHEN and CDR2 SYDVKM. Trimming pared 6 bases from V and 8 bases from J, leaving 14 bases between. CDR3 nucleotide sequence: TGTGCCAGCAGCCTAGTTTCCGCCTACACCATATATTTT. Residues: CASSLVSAYTIYF.

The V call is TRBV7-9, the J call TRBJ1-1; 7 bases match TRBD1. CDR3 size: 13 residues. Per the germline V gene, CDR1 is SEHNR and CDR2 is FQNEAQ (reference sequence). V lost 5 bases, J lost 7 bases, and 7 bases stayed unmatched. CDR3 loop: CASSPNRDSEAFF. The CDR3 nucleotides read TGTGCCAGCAGCCCCAACCGGGACAGTGAAGCTTTCTTT.

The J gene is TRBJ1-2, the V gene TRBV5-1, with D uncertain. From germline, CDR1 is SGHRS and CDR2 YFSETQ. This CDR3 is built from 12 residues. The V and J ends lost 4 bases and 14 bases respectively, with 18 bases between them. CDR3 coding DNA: TGCGCCAGCAGCCCGGGATTGGGCGGCGGTACCTTC. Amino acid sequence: CASSPGLGGGTF.

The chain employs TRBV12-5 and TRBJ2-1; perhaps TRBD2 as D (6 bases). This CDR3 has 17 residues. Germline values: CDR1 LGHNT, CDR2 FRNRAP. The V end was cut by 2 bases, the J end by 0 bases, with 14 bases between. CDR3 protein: CASGLSGARSSYNEQFF. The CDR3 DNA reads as TGTGCTAGTGGTTTGTCGGGAGCGCGCAGCTCCTACAATGAGCAGTTCTTC. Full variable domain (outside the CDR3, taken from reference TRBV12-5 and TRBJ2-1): DARVTQTPRHKVTEMGQEVTMRCQPILGHNTVFWYRQTMMQGLELLAYFRNRAPLDDSGMPKDRFSAEMPDATLATLKIQPSEPRDSAVYFCASGLSGARSSYNEQFFGPGTRLTVL.